The 13 T cell receptor beta chains below all came from one sample that was sequenced in a study of blood T cell repertoires in COVID-19. TCRdb keeps only in-frame clones here, not all; method: immunoSEQ multiplex PCR. The sample has 200,000 to 250,000 clones, 85% to 90% seen once; the top ten hold less than 3.5%. The specimen was peripheral blood. The source is a young man with COVID-19, enrolled during active disease.

The rearrangement uses TRBV4-2 and TRBJ1-3, with 7 bases fitting TRBD1. V dropped 0 bases and J dropped 4; count of bases not matched to a gene: 6. Germline-derived CDR1 and CDR2 are LGHNA and YNFKEQ. This CDR3 is 16 amino acids long. CDR3 DNA sequence: TGTGCCAGCAGCCAAGATAAGGGGGCGACCGGAAACACCATATATTTT. Protein product: CASSQDKGATGNTIYF.

The CDR3 DNA reads TGTGCCACCAGCATAGGACAGGTTAACTATGGCTACACCTTC. Its translation is CATSIGQVNYGYTF. This chain connects TRBV15 to TRBJ1-2, with TRBD1 identical over 7 bases. The CDR3 loop spans 14 amino acids. V dropped 4 bases and J dropped 1; count of bases not matched to a gene: 3. Germline V gene sequence: CDR1 LNHNV, CDR2 YYDKDF (reference sequence).

The V gene is TRBV19, the J gene TRBJ2-1, with 16 bases aligning to TRBD2. The CDR3 length is 18 residues. Trimming removed 4 bases from V and 6 bases from J; junction bases left unmatched: 9. The germline gives CDR1 LNHDA, CDR2 SQIVND (reference sequence). The CDR3: CASSKGLAGGPGTNEQFF. DNA of the CDR3: TGTGCCAGTAGTAAGGGACTAGCGGGAGGGCCCGGTACCAATGAGCAGTTCTTC.

The V gene is TRBV6-4, the J gene TRBJ2-7; 10 nucleotides align to TRBD2. The CDR3 consists of 15 residues. Germline CDR1 is MRHNA and CDR2 is SNTAGT. After removal of 10 bases from V and 4 bases from J, the junction contained 13 bases not matched to a gene. The CDR3 coding sequence is TGTGCCACCCGTAGGCTAGCGGGAGAAAGTTACGAGCAGTACTTC. The encoded protein is CATRRLAGESYEQYF.

The V gene is TRBV5-4, the J gene TRBJ2-2; possible D gene TRBD1, 9 bases. V was cut by 4 bases and J by 1 base, with 17 bases left in between. Germline CDR1 SGHNT, CDR2 YYREEE (reference sequence). This CDR3 is 17 amino acids long. The CDR3 loop reads CASSPAGGQGNTGELFF. The CDR3 coding sequence is TGTGCCAGCAGCCCGGCGGGGGGACAGGGGAACACCGGGGAGCTGTTTTTT. Full variable domain (rest looked up from reference TRBV5-4 and TRBJ2-2): ETGVTQSPTHLIKTRGQQVTLRCSSQSGHNTVSWYQQALGQGPQFIFQYYREEENGRGNFPPRFSGLQFPNYSSELNVNALELDDSALYLCASSPAGGQGNTGELFFGEGSRLTVL.

The chain is built from TRBV28 and TRBJ1-1; D possibly corresponds to TRBD1 (5 bases). CDR1 is MDHEN and CDR2 is SYDVKM in the germline V gene. The ends were cut back, 6 bases at V and 0 bases at J, with 11 bases in the middle. The CDR3 runs 14 residues. The CDR3 loop is CASRPGHLNTEAFF. As DNA, the CDR3 is TGTGCCAGCAGACCAGGACACCTGAACACTGAAGCTTTCTTT.

The chain joins TRBV10-3 to TRBJ2-1, with 12 positions matching TRBD2. After removal of 10 bases from V and 4 bases from J, the junction contained 2 bases not matched to a gene. Germline V gene lookup returns CDR1 ENHRY and CDR2 SYGVKD. This CDR3 has 13 residues. CDR3 nucleotide sequence: TGTGCCAGCCTAGCGGGAGGGTACAATGAGCAGTTCTTC. Amino acid sequence: CASLAGGYNEQFF.

The V call is TRBV10-3, the J call TRBJ2-1, with D hard to call. The CDR3 totals 11 residues. Germline CDR1 is ENHRY and CDR2 is SYGVKD. V lost 4 bases and J 8 bases, leaving 6 bases between the germline ends. This CDR3 reads CAISVADEQFF. The CDR3 region has the DNA TGTGCCATCAGTGTGGCGGATGAGCAGTTCTTC.

The rearrangement joins TRBV18 to TRBJ2-1; no clear D gene. The CDR3 covers 16 residues. Germline V gene data show CDR1 as KGHSH and CDR2 as LQKENI. V was trimmed by 3 bases and J by 0 bases, leaving 12 bases between them. The CDR3 DNA is TGTGCCAGCTCACCGACTCTCGTCCTCTCCTACAATGAGCAGTTCTTC. Translation gives CASSPTLVLSYNEQFF. Together with reference TRBV18 and TRBJ2-1, the CDR3 gives the full variable domain: NAGVMQNPRHLVRRRGQEARLRCSPMKGHSHVYWYRQLPEEGLKFMVYLQKENIIDESGMPKERFSAEFPKEGPSILRIQQVVRGDSAAYFCASSPTLVLSYNEQFFGPGTRLTVL.

The chain couples TRBV27 to TRBJ2-1; 8 bases are shared with TRBD1. Germline V CDR1 and CDR2: MNHEY, SMNVEV (reference sequence). This CDR3 has 15 residues. V was clipped by 7 bases and J by 4 bases; unmatched bases: 9. The CDR3 is CASNPRDRPYNEQFF. The CDR3 DNA is TGTGCCAGCAACCCTAGGGACAGGCCATACAATGAGCAGTTCTTC.

The V gene is TRBV4-2, the J gene TRBJ2-7; 8 nucleotides agree with TRBD1. Germline CDR1 reads LGHNA; CDR2 reads YNFKEQ. The length of the CDR3 is 16 residues. The trim removed 1 base at V and 2 bases at J, leaving 7 bases unmatched. The CDR3 coding sequence is TGTGCCAGCAGCCAAGGGCGCGGACAGGGCACCTACGAGCAGTACTTC. Encoded protein: CASSQGRGQGTYEQYF.

This clone appeared a single time. The chain has TRBV7-9 and TRBJ2-7; the D gene is possibly TRBD2 (6 bases). Germline-derived CDR1 and CDR2 are SEHNR and FQNEAQ (reference sequence). The germline V and J ends were trimmed by 5 bases and 4 bases, with 15 bases remaining between them. CDR3 length: 14 amino acids. The CDR3 sequence is CASSTRTSQYEQYF. The CDR3 DNA reads TGTGCCAGCAGCACCCGTACTAGCCAATACGAGCAGTACTTC. The variable domain in full, completed from reference TRBV7-9 and TRBJ2-7, reads DTGVSQNPRHKITKRGQNVTFRCDPISEHNRLYWYRQTLGQGPEFLTYFQNEAQLEKSRLLSDRFSAERPKGSFSTLEIQRTEQGDSAMYLCASSTRTSQYEQYFGPGTRLTVT.

This clone was seen a single time. This sequence joins TRBV7-2 and TRBJ1-5, with a tentative D call TRBD1 (6 bases). Germline V gene data show CDR1 as SGHTA and CDR2 as FQGNSA. The CDR3 is 14 residues long. Trimming left V 6 bases short and J 4 bases short, with 13 bases between. In DNA form, the CDR3 reads TGTGCCAGCAGTTCGACAGGAGCGAATCAGCCCCAGCATTTT. Its translation: CASSSTGANQPQHF. Using reference TRBV7-2 and TRBJ1-5 for the parts outside the CDR3, the full variable domain is GAGVSQSPSNKVTEKGKDVELRCDPISGHTALYWYRQSLGQGLEFLIYFQGNSAPDKSGLPSDRFSAERTGGSVSTLTIQRTQQEDSAVYLCASSSTGANQPQHFGDGTRLSIL.